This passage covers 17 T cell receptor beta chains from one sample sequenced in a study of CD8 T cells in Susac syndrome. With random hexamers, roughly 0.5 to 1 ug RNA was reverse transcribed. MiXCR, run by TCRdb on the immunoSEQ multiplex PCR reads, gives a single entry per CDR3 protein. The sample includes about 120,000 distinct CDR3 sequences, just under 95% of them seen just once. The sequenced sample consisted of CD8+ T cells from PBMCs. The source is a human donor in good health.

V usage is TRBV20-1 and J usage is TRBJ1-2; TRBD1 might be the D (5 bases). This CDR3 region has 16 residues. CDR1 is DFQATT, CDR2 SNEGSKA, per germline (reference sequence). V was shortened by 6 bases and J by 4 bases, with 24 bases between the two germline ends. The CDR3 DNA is TGCAGTGCCATGGAAGGGGTCAGGGCAGGCGGCTATGGCTACACCTTC. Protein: CSAMEGVRAGGYGYTF.

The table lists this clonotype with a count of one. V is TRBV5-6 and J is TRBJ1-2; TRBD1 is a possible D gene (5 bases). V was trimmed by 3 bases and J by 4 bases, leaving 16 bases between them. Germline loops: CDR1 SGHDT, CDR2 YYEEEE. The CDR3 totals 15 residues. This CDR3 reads CASSSVNRGGYGYTF. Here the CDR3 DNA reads TGTGCCAGCAGCTCCGTAAACCGGGGCGGCTATGGCTACACCTTC.

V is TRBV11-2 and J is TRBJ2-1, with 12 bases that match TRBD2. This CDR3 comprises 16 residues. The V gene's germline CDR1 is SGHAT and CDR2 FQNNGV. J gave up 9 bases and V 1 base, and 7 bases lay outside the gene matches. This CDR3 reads CASSLVRLAGAGEQFF. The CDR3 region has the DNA TGTGCCAGCAGCTTAGTTAGACTAGCGGGAGCGGGTGAGCAGTTCTTC.

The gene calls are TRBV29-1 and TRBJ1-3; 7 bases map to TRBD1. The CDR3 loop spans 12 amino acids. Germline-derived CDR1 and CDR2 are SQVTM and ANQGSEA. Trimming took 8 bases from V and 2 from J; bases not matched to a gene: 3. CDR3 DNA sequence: TGCAGCTTCAGGGGGACTGGAAACACCATATATTTT. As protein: CSFRGTGNTIYF. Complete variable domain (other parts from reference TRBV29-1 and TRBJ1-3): SAVISQKPSRDICQRGTSLTIQCQVDSQVTMMFWYRQQPGQSLTLIATANQGSEATYESGFVIDKFPISRPNLTFSTLTVSNMSPEDSSIYLCSFRGTGNTIYFGEGSWLTVV.

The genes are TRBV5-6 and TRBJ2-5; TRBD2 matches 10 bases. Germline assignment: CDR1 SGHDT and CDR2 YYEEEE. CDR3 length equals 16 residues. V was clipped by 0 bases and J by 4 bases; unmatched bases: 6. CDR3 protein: CASSLGWASGGETQYF. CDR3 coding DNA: TGTGCCAGCAGCTTGGGTTGGGCTAGCGGGGGAGAGACCCAGTACTTC.

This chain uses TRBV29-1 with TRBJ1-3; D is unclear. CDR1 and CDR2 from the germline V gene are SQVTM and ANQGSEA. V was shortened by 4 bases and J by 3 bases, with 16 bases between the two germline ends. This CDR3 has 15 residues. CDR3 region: CSVGRCWTIGNTIYF. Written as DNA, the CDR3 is TGCAGCGTTGGGAGATGCTGGACCATTGGAAACACCATATATTTT.

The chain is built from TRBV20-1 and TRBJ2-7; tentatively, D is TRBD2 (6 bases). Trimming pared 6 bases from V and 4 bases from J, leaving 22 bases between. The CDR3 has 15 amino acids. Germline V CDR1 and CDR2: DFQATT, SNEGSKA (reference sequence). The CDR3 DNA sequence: TGCAGTGCGCTGACCGGGACTTCGGGTTGGTACGAGCAGTACTTC. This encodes CSALTGTSGWYEQYF.

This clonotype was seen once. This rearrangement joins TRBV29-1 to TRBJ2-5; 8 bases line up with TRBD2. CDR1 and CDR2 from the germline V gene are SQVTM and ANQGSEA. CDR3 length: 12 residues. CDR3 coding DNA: TGCACCGTCGGGGGGGTTCGAGAGACCCAGTACTTC. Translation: CTVGGVRETQYF.

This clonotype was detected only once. The CDR3 is CASSQDSGALTGELFF. The CDR3, as DNA: TGTGCCAGCAGCCAAGATTCAGGGGCACTGACCGGGGAGCTGTTTTTT. The chain couples TRBV3-1 to TRBJ2-2; TRBD1 might be the D (6 bases). The CDR3 covers 16 residues. Germline CDR1 LGHDT, CDR2 YNNKEL (reference sequence). V was cut by 0 bases and J by 5 bases, with 13 bases left in between.

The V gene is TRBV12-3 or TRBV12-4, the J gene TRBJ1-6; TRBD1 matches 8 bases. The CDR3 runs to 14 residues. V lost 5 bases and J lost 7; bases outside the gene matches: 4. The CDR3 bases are TGTGCCAGCAGTCCCGGGACAGGCAATTCACCCCTCCACTTT. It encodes CASSPGTGNSPLHF.

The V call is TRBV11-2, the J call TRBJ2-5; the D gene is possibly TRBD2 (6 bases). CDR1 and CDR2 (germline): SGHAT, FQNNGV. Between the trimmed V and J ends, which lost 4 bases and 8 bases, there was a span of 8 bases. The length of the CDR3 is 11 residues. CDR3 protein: CASSYGRTQYF. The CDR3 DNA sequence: TGTGCCAGCAGCTACGGGAGAACCCAGTACTTC.

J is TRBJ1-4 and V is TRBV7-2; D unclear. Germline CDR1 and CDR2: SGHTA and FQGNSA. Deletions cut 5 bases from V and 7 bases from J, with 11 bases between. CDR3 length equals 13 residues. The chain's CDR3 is CASSPGLVEKLFF. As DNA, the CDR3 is TGTGCCAGCAGCCCGGGTTTGGTTGAAAAACTGTTTTTT.

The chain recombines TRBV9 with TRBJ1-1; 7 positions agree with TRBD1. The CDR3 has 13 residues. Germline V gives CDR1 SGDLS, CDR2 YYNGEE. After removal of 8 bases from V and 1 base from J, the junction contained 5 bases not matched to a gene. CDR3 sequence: CASTQGRNTEAFF. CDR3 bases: TGTGCCAGTACACAGGGGCGGAACACTGAAGCTTTCTTT. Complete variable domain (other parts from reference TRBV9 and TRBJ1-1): DSGVTQTPKHLITATGQRVTLRCSPRSGDLSVYWYQQSLDQGLQFLIQYYNGEERAKGNILERFSAQQFPDLHSELNLSSLELGDSALYFCASTQGRNTEAFFGQGTRLTVV.

CDR3 in DNA: TGTGCCAGCAGTGAATTGGACTATAGCACAGATACGCAGTATTTT. Translated, it gives CASSELDYSTDTQYF. V and J are TRBV6-1 and TRBJ2-3; D might be TRBD2 (6 bases). The length of the CDR3 is 15 residues. Looked up from germline, CDR1 is MNHNS and CDR2 is SASEGT. Between the trimmed V and J ends, which lost 2 bases and 0 bases, there was a span of 9 bases.

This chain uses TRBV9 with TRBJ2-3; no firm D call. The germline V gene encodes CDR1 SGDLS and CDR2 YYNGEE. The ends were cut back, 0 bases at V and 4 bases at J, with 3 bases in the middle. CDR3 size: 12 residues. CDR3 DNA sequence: TGTGCCAGCAGCGTAGAGTCAGATACGCAGTATTTT. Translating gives CASSVESDTQYF.

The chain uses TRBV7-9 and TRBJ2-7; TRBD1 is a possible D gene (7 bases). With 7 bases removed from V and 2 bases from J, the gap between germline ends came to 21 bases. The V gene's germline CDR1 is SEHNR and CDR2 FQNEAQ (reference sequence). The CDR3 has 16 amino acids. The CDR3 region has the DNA TGTGCCAGCACCGGAGGGACAGACGGTTTGACCTACGAGCAGTACTTC. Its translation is CASTGGTDGLTYEQYF.

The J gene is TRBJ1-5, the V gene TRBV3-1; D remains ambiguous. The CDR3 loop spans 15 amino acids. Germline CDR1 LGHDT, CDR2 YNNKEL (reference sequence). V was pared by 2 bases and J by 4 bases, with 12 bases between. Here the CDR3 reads CASSQKVGDNQPQHF. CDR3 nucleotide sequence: TGTGCCAGCAGCCAAAAGGTCGGGGATAATCAGCCCCAGCATTTT.